This T cell receptor (beta chain) was documented in a study of CD8+ T cells in alopecia areata. Study background: The share of scalp area affected provided the severity score for treated patients.

It was cDNA, reverse transcribed from extracted RNA, that served as the sequencing template. Repertoires were generated with immunoSEQ multiplex PCR, while TCRdb's copy carries only in-frame clones and drops some. The repertoire holds around 160,000 clones, with around 59% as singletons. Treatment given: oral pan-JAK inhibitor, 5-10 mg twice daily. Germline CDR1 reads SQVTM; CDR2 reads ANQGSEA. The CDR3 runs 14 residues. V lost 3 bases and J 0 bases, leaving 10 bases between the germline ends. The rearrangement uses TRBV29-1 and TRBJ2-3; TRBD1 or TRBD2 may be the D gene (5 bases each). Source: CD4+ T cells sorted from blood, taken at week 24, from a patient treated with tofacitinib. The receptor was isolated from a human donor with alopecia areata. The CDR3 bases are TGCAGCGTTGATGTCAGGGAGAGCACAGATACGCAGTATTTT. Translating it yields CSVDVRESTDTQYF.